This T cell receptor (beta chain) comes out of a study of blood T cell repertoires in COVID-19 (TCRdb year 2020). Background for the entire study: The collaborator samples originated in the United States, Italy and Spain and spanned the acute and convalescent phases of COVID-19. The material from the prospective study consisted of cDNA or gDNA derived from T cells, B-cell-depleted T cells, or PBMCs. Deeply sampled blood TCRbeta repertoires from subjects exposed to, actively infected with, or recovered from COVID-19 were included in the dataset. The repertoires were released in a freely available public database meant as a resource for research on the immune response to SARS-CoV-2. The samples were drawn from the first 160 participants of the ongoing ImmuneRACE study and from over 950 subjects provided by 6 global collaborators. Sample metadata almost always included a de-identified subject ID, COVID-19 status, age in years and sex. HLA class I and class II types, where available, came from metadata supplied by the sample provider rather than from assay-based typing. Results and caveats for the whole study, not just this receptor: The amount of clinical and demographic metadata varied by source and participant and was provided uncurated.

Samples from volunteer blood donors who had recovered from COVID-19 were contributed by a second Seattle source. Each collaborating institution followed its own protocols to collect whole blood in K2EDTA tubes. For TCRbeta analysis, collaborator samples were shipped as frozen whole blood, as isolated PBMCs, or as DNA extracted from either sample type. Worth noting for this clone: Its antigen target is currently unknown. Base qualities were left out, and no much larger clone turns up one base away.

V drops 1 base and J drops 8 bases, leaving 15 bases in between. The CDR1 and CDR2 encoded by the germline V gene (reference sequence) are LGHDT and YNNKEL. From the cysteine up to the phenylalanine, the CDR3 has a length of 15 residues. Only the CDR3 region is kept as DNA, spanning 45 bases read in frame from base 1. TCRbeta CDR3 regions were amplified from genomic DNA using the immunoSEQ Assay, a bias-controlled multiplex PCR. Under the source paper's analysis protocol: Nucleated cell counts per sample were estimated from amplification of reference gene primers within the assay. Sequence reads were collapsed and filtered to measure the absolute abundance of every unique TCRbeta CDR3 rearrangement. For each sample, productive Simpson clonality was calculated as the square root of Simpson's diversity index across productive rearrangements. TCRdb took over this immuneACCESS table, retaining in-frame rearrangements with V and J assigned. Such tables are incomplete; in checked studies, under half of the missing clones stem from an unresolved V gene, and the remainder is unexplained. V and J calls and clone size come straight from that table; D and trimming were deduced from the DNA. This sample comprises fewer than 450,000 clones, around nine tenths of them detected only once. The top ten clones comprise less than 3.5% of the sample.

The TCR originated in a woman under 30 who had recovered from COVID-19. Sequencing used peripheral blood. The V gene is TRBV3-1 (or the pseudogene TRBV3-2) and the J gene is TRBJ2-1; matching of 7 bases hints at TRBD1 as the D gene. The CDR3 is CASSQATGTVYEQFF. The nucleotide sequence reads TGTGCCAGCAGCCAAGCGACAGGGACTGTCTATGAGCAGTTCTTC.